This T cell receptor (beta chain) was recovered during a study of T cell responses to AZD1222 COVID-19 vaccine. Study-level information: Doses given second, at about 4 or about 12 weeks, were pooled.

Details on this clone: Its specificity is not known.

TCRdb's table, derived via immunoSEQ multiplex PCR, lists solely in-frame clones and lacks some. The sample carries approximately 180,000 clones, almost 95% recorded once. Study outcomes and limitations: Unmutated regions of variants are reportedly targeted by nearly half of spike-specific TCRs.

The sequenced sample was peripheral blood, obtained on day 0 of AZD1222 vaccination. The source is an adult in good health.

The CDR3 is CASSQSWTGGKDRQPQHF. Written as DNA, the CDR3 is TGTGCCAGCAGCCAATCTTGGACAGGGGGGAAAGATCGTCAGCCCCAGCATTTT. The rearrangement uses TRBV3-1 (or the pseudogene TRBV3-2) and TRBJ1-5, with 10 bases matching TRBD1. Germline CDR1 reads LGHDT; CDR2 reads YNNKEL (reference sequence). This CDR3 spans 18 amino acids. The V gene end was trimmed by 2 bases and the J gene end by 6 bases; junction bases not matched to a gene: 13.